The 25 T cell receptor beta chains in this list originate from one sample, sequenced in a study of vaccination effects on CD4 cells after COVID-19. Their antigens remain unidentified. Before sequencing, viral peptide pools were used by the ViraFEST assay to expand antigen-specific CD4+ T cells. At the end of about ten days of culture, CD4+ T cells were isolated. By PCR, the person was confirmed to have had SARS-CoV-2 infection between March and December 2020. Here immunoSEQ multiplex PCR was the method, and the copy in TCRdb shows in-frame clones only, minus some. The sample yields approximately 33,000 clones, 55% to 75% seen once. The sample here was CD4+ T cells from PBMCs cultured with HCoV-NL63 spike peptides, taken before COVID-19 vaccination. The receptor source for this set is a human donor who had a prior SARS-CoV-2 infection.

The chain carries TRBV7-8 and TRBJ2-3, with 11 positions matching TRBD2. Germline V lookup: CDR1 SGHVS, CDR2 FQNEAQ. CDR3 length: 17 residues. The trim removed 1 base at V and 5 bases at J, leaving 8 bases unmatched. This CDR3 reads CASSLGRSSGRRDTQYF. The DNA for the CDR3 is TGTGCCAGCAGCTTAGGGAGGTCTAGCGGGAGGCGAGATACGCAGTATTTT.

J is TRBJ1-1 and V is TRBV6-5, with a possible D match to TRBD1 (5 bases). CDR3 size: 13 residues. The V end lost 5 bases, the J end lost 4 bases, and 11 bases lay between the germline ends. The germline gives CDR1 MNHEY, CDR2 SVGAGI. The CDR3 nucleotides are TGTGCCAGCAGTCAGGGTCATGTCACTGAAGCTTTCTTT. Translated: CASSQGHVTEAFF.

The CDR3 loop reads CASSQSWLASYNEQFF. Written as DNA, the CDR3 is TGTGCCAGCAGCCAAAGTTGGCTAGCGTCCTACAATGAGCAGTTCTTC. The V call is TRBV14, the J call TRBJ2-1, with D possibly being TRBD2 (6 bases). Trimming pared 2 bases from V and 1 base from J, leaving 12 bases between. This CDR3 spans 16 amino acids. Germline assignment: CDR1 SGHDN and CDR2 FVKESK. The complete variable domain, with remaining parts taken from reference TRBV14 and TRBJ2-1, reads EAGVTQFPSHSVIEKGQTVTLRCDPISGHDNLYWYRRVMGKEIKFLLHFVKESKQDESGMPNNRFLAERTGGTYSTLKVQPAELEDSGVYFCASSQSWLASYNEQFFGPGTRLTVL.

V and J are TRBV7-2 and TRBJ1-4, with a tentative D call TRBD1 (6 bases). Trimming cost V 6 bases and J 7 bases, with 24 bases left between them. CDR1 is SGHTA, CDR2 FQGNSA, per germline. CDR3 size: 17 residues. CDR3: CASSLRGVEQGGEKLFF. Written as DNA, the CDR3 is TGTGCCAGCAGTTTAAGGGGGGTCGAACAGGGCGGTGAAAAACTGTTTTTT.

This chain connects TRBV20-1 to TRBJ1-1; D gene uncertain. V was pared by 3 bases and J by 8 bases, with 13 bases between. Germline V gives CDR1 DFQATT, CDR2 SNEGSKA (reference sequence). The CDR3 is made up of 12 amino acids. CDR3 region: CSASPLGEEAFF. The DNA for the CDR3 is TGCAGTGCTAGTCCCCTCGGGGAAGAAGCTTTCTTT.

The rearrangement uses TRBV7-9 and TRBJ1-3; D ambiguous. V dropped 8 bases and J dropped 0 bases, with 17 bases sitting between them. Per germline, CDR1 SEHNR and CDR2 FQNEAQ (reference sequence). This CDR3 has 16 amino acids. The CDR3 region has the DNA TGTGCCAGCCGAGTTGGGTCTGTCGACTCTGGAAACACCATATATTTT. Translated: CASRVGSVDSGNTIYF.

The gene calls are TRBV5-6 and TRBJ2-5; maybe TRBD2 (5 bases). V lost 3 bases to trimming and J lost 1 base, with 7 bases between them. This CDR3 comprises 13 residues. In germline, CDR1 is SGHDT, CDR2 YYEEEE. The CDR3 DNA is TGTGCCAGCAGCTGGACTCCCCAAGAGACCCAGTACTTC. Its translation: CASSWTPQETQYF.

In DNA form, the CDR3 reads TGTGCCAGCAGCTTAGTGGGGGGGGTCTACAATGAGCAGTTCTTC. This gives the protein CASSLVGGVYNEQFF. V usage is TRBV7-2 and J usage is TRBJ2-1; 7 bases are shared with TRBD2. CDR3 length: 15 residues. V dropped 1 base and J dropped 3; count of bases not matched to a gene: 3. Germline assignment: CDR1 SGHTA and CDR2 FQGNSA.

This chain links TRBV18 with TRBJ2-4; D could derive from TRBD1 or TRBD2 (5 bases each). Germline V CDR1 and CDR2: KGHSH, LQKENI. V shed 0 bases and J shed 7 bases, with 13 bases lying between them. The CDR3 length is 15 residues. The CDR3 DNA reads TGTGCCAGCTCACCACCGTCGGGCAGGGACAACATTCAGTACTTC. This gives the protein CASSPPSGRDNIQYF.

The chain recombines TRBV28 with TRBJ1-2; D unresolved. The CDR3 contains 14 residues. Trimming took 5 bases from V and 3 from J, leaving 13 bases between them. The germline gives CDR1 MDHEN, CDR2 SYDVKM. In nucleotides, the CDR3 is TGTGCCAGCAGTCCCTCCCGGGGAGACTATGGCTACACCTTC. Encoded protein: CASSPSRGDYGYTF.

On this clone itself: One end of the junction varies from germline; a read error may be responsible. The chain joins TRBV7-7 to TRBJ1-1; D remains ambiguous. The CDR3 totals 13 residues. Germline-derived CDR1 and CDR2 are SSHAT and FNYEAQ (reference sequence). The CDR3, as DNA: TGTGCTAGCAGCTTAGCGTTTAACACTGAAGCTTTCTTT. Its protein is CASSLAFNTEAFF.

This clone was picked up a small number of times. The chain carries TRBV5-6 and TRBJ2-2; D may match TRBD1 or TRBD2 (6 bases each). Germline-derived CDR1 and CDR2 are SGHDT and YYEEEE. Trimming removed 1 base from V and 8 bases from J, with 18 bases in between. This CDR3 is built from 16 residues. The CDR3: CASSLNRGPEEGELFF. The CDR3 DNA is TGTGCCAGCAGCTTGAATCGGGGGCCCGAGGAGGGGGAGCTGTTTTTT.

J is TRBJ2-7 and V is TRBV12-3 or TRBV12-4; no firm D call. CDR3 size: 13 residues. V shed 3 bases and J shed 4 bases, with 10 bases lying between them. Here the CDR3 reads CASSLASKYEQYF. The DNA for the CDR3 is TGTGCCAGCAGTTTGGCCAGCAAATACGAGCAGTACTTC.

The rearrangement uses TRBV19 and TRBJ1-1; D is possibly TRBD1 (5 bases). The V gene lost 7 bases and the J gene lost 4 bases, with 22 bases spanning the gap. Germline V gene data show CDR1 as LNHDA and CDR2 as SQIVND (reference sequence). The CDR3 loop spans 16 amino acids. CDR3 in DNA: TGTGCCAGTACCCAATCAAGGGGAGGGGCGGGCACTGAAGCTTTCTTT. This gives the protein CASTQSRGGAGTEAFF.

This clone has just a few counts. The rearrangement uses TRBV18 and TRBJ2-7; 10 bases align to TRBD2. Trimming at V came to 4 bases and at J to 0 bases, leaving 15 bases not matched to a gene. This CDR3 contains 19 residues. Germline V gene data show CDR1 as KGHSH and CDR2 as LQKENI. CDR3 protein: CASSQNLGLAESVSYEQYF. DNA for the CDR3: TGTGCCAGCTCACAAAACTTAGGACTAGCGGAGTCGGTCTCCTACGAGCAGTACTTC.

The chain couples TRBV11-2 to TRBJ2-3; the match to TRBD1 covers 9 bases. The length of the CDR3 is 15 residues. Losses at the gene ends were 6 bases for V and 4 bases for J; bases not matched to a gene: 8. Germline CDR1 reads SGHAT; CDR2 reads FQNNGV. The CDR3: CASSPTGGSADTQYF. CDR3 bases: TGTGCCAGCAGTCCTACAGGGGGCAGCGCAGATACGCAGTATTTT.

The gene calls are TRBV14 and TRBJ1-3; D possibly corresponds to TRBD1 (5 bases). CDR1 SGHDN and CDR2 FVKESK come from the germline V gene. The CDR3 has 14 amino acids. The V end lost 6 bases, the J end lost 4 bases, and 13 bases lay between the germline ends. CDR3 in DNA: TGTGCCAGCAGGAGGAGGGGAGACGGAAACACCATATATTTT. Protein product: CASRRRGDGNTIYF.

The chain links TRBV2 to TRBJ2-1; D is tentatively TRBD1 or TRBD2 (6 bases each). Between the trimmed V and J ends, which lost 5 bases and 14 bases, there was a span of 22 bases. Germline CDR1 reads SNHLY; CDR2 reads FYNNEI. The CDR3 contains 14 residues. The CDR3 region is CASSREQGGWGEFF. CDR3 bases: TGTGCCAGCAGTCGGGAACAGGGCGGCTGGGGGGAGTTCTTC.

The chain recombines TRBV5-8 with TRBJ2-1; 11 bases line up with TRBD2. Germline CDR1 is SGHTS and CDR2 is YDEGEE. J lost 6 bases, V lost 4 bases, and 9 bases had no gene match. CDR3 size: 16 residues. In DNA form, the CDR3 reads TGTGCCAGCAGCCCGCCACTAGCGGGAGCCCTCAATGAGCAGTTCTTC. It yields the protein CASSPPLAGALNEQFF.

V and J are TRBV3-1 (or the pseudogene TRBV3-2) and TRBJ2-7; maybe TRBD2 (6 bases). The CDR3 sequence is 14 residues long. Per germline, CDR1 LGHDT and CDR2 YNNKEL (reference sequence). Trimming stripped 8 bases from V and 2 bases from J, with 16 bases between. DNA for the CDR3: TGTGCCAGCGGAACCGGGACTCGGGCCTACGAGCAGTACTTC. Encoded protein: CASGTGTRAYEQYF.

V and J are TRBV7-2 and TRBJ1-3; no definite D call. CDR3 size: 14 residues. Trimming pared 5 bases from V and 4 bases from J, leaving 12 bases between. Germline V gene sequence: CDR1 SGHTA, CDR2 FQGNSA. CDR3 amino acids: CASSAGRAGNTIYF. Here the CDR3 DNA reads TGTGCCAGCAGCGCCGGCCGGGCCGGAAACACCATATATTTT.

The gene calls are TRBV2 and TRBJ2-7; perhaps TRBD1 as D (6 bases). This CDR3 is built from 11 residues. Trimming shortened V by 3 bases and J by 6 bases, and 6 bases separated the two germline ends. Looked up from germline, CDR1 is SNHLY and CDR2 is FYNNEI. Here the CDR3 reads CASSDRGEQYF. CDR3 bases: TGTGCCAGCAGTGACAGGGGCGAGCAGTACTTC.

This clone is a singleton in its sample. The J gene is TRBJ2-5, the V gene TRBV7-2; maybe TRBD2 (6 bases). This CDR3 spans 13 amino acids. Per germline, CDR1 SGHTA and CDR2 FQGNSA. V lost 5 bases and J lost 5, with 12 bases in between. The CDR3 DNA sequence: TGTGCCAGCAGCCTACGGGACTCCGAGACCCAGTACTTC. Translating gives CASSLRDSETQYF.

This clone was seen more than once but under ten times. The chain joins TRBV20-1 to TRBJ2-7; the match to TRBD1 covers 8 bases. The V gene end was trimmed by 3 bases and the J gene end by 3 bases; junction bases not matched to a gene: 4. From germline, CDR1 is DFQATT and CDR2 SNEGSKA (reference sequence). The CDR3 consists of 13 residues. The CDR3 reads CSASRDRNYEQYF. For the CDR3, the DNA is TGCAGTGCTAGTCGGGACAGGAACTACGAGCAGTACTTC.

The V call is TRBV9, the J call TRBJ1-1; 9 bases are shared with TRBD1. The CDR3 length is 14 residues. Per the germline V gene, CDR1 is SGDLS and CDR2 is YYNGEE. Trimming cost V 0 bases and J 11 bases; bases outside gene matches: 8. The CDR3 DNA reads TGTGCCAGCAGCGTAGATTATGGGACAGGGTTCGCTTTCTTT. Its translation is CASSVDYGTGFAFF.